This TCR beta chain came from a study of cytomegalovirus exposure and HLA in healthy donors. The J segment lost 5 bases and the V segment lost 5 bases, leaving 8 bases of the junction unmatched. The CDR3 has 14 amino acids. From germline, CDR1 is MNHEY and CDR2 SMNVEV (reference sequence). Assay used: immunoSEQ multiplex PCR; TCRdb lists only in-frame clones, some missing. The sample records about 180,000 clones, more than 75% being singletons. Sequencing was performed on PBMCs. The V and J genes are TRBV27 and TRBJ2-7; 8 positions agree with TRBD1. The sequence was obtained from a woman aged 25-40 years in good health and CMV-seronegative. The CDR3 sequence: CASSLWQGANEQYF. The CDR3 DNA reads TGTGCCAGCAGTCTTTGGCAGGGGGCAAACGAGCAGTACTTC.